Listed here are 24 T cell receptor beta chains from one sample, sequenced in a study of blood T cell repertoires in COVID-19. Sequencing used immunoSEQ multiplex PCR; TCRdb keeps in-frame clones, though not all of them. The repertoire holds 90,000 or so clones, with roughly 88% as singletons. Sequenced input: peripheral blood. These receptor sequences come from a human donor in a cohort sampled during active COVID-19.

The CDR3 is CASSLYKGGQGGTDTQYF. Here the CDR3 DNA reads TGTGCCAGCAGTTTATATAAGGGGGGACAGGGGGGCACAGATACGCAGTATTTT. V usage is TRBV28 and J usage is TRBJ2-3; TRBD1 aligns across 11 bases. V shed 1 base and J 1 base; nucleotides not matched to a gene: 7. This CDR3 is built from 18 residues. Germline CDR1 reads MDHEN; CDR2 reads SYDVKM.

The V call is TRBV19, the J call TRBJ2-1; D is perhaps TRBD2 (6 bases). The CDR3 extends over 14 amino acids. Germline V gene sequence: CDR1 LNHDA, CDR2 SQIVND (reference sequence). Trimming pared 7 bases from V and 6 bases from J, leaving 16 bases between. In DNA, the CDR3 is TGTGCCAGTACCGTGGCGGGGATTATCAATGAGCAGTTCTTC. It encodes CASTVAGIINEQFF.

This sequence joins TRBV7-9 and TRBJ2-1; the D is unclear. The germline V gene encodes CDR1 SEHNR and CDR2 FQNEAQ (reference sequence). V shed 2 bases and J shed 2 bases, with 4 bases lying between them. The CDR3 length is 13 residues. CDR3 in amino acids: CASSLTAYNEQFF. CDR3 in DNA: TGTGCCAGCAGCTTAACAGCCTACAATGAGCAGTTCTTC.

The gene calls are TRBV18 and TRBJ2-2, with 13 bases lining up with TRBD2. Germline CDR1 and CDR2: KGHSH and LQKENI. V shed 3 bases, J shed 5 bases, and the junction held 9 bases outside the gene matches. The CDR3 runs to 18 residues. CDR3 in amino acids: CASSPQTSGGPRTGELFF. CDR3 nucleotides: TGTGCCAGCTCACCCCAGACTAGCGGGGGGCCTCGGACCGGGGAGCTGTTTTTT.

This clone appeared once. V and J are TRBV5-6 and TRBJ2-1, with 7 nucleotides matching TRBD2. V lost 4 bases to trimming and J lost 7 bases; unmatched junction nucleotides: 11. The CDR3 extends over 15 amino acids. Germline CDR1 reads SGHDT; CDR2 reads YYEEEE. CDR3: CASSVGSGTGNEQFF. CDR3 DNA sequence: TGTGCCAGCAGCGTAGGGAGCGGGACCGGGAATGAGCAGTTCTTC.

V usage is TRBV4-1 and J usage is TRBJ1-4, with D perhaps matching TRBD1 (5 bases). The CDR3 sequence is 13 residues long. Germline V gene sequence: CDR1 MGHRA, CDR2 YSYEKL. V was pared by 4 bases and J by 3 bases, with 6 bases between. CDR3 nucleotide sequence: TGCGCCAGCAGCCGACAGTCTAATGAAAAACTGTTTTTT. This sequence encodes CASSRQSNEKLFF.

V and J are TRBV4-1 and TRBJ1-6; D gene unclear. From germline, CDR1 is MGHRA and CDR2 YSYEKL. The ends were cut back, 2 bases at V and 7 bases at J, with 9 bases in the middle. This CDR3 comprises 14 residues. The CDR3 sequence: CASSQPRLNSPLHF. In nucleotides, the CDR3 is TGCGCCAGCAGCCAACCGCGTTTGAATTCACCCCTCCACTTT.

A few counts support this clone. This chain links TRBV7-9 with TRBJ1-2; 8 bases align to TRBD1. V lost 4 bases and J lost 6; bases outside the gene matches: 4. Germline-derived CDR1 and CDR2 are SEHNR and FQNEAQ (reference sequence). The CDR3 sequence is 13 residues long. CDR3 loop: CASSSQGAHGYTF. DNA for the CDR3: TGTGCCAGCAGCTCGCAGGGGGCCCATGGCTACACCTTC.

V usage is TRBV6-5 and J usage is TRBJ2-1, with a weak D call TRBD2 (5 bases). Per germline, CDR1 MNHEY and CDR2 SVGAGI. CDR3 size: 13 residues. The ends were cut back, 6 bases at V and 9 bases at J, with 15 bases in the middle. CDR3 residues: CASSSTSFSEQFF. The CDR3 DNA sequence: TGTGCCAGCAGCTCTACTAGTTTCAGTGAGCAGTTCTTC.

V usage is TRBV11-2 and J usage is TRBJ2-2; a weak D match, TRBD2 (6 bases). V was trimmed by 1 base and J by 1 base, leaving 13 bases between them. There are 17 residues in the CDR3. Germline V CDR1 and CDR2: SGHAT, FQNNGV. The CDR3 nucleotides are TGTGCCAGCAGCTTAGGGGGTAGCGGAGGGAACACCGGGGAGCTGTTTTTT. Protein sequence: CASSLGGSGGNTGELFF.

This clone occurred once. The chain has TRBV27 and TRBJ2-3, with a possible D match to TRBD2 (5 bases). The CDR3 contains 15 residues. Trimming pared 2 bases from V and 3 bases from J, leaving 12 bases between. CDR1 and CDR2 from the germline V gene are MNHEY and SMNVEV (reference sequence). Here the CDR3 DNA reads TGTGCCAGCAGTTTAGGCCTAGCCGTGACAGATACGCAGTATTTT. Amino acid sequence: CASSLGLAVTDTQYF.

The V call is TRBV5-1, the J call TRBJ2-3, with TRBD2 matching 14 bases. J gave up 5 bases and V 3 bases, and 2 bases lay outside the gene matches. Germline CDR1 and CDR2: SGHRS and YFSETQ. This CDR3 is built from 15 residues. CDR3 in DNA: TGCGCCAGCAGCTGGGGACTAGCGGGAGTAGATACGCAGTATTTT. Translated, it gives CASSWGLAGVDTQYF. Full variable domain (outside the CDR3, taken from reference TRBV5-1 and TRBJ2-3): KAGVTQTPRYLIKTRGQQVTLSCSPISGHRSVSWYQQTPGQGLQFLFEYFSETQRNKGNFPGRFSGRQFSNSRSEMNVSTLELGDSALYLCASSWGLAGVDTQYFGPGTRLTVL.

This chain joins TRBV28 and TRBJ1-5; a weak D match, TRBD1 (6 bases). Germline CDR1 reads MDHEN; CDR2 reads SYDVKM. The CDR3 length is 14 residues. V was pared by 6 bases and J by 6 bases, with 15 bases between. This chain's CDR3 is CASSGPGGPQPQHF. CDR3 sequence (DNA): TGTGCCAGCAGCGGCCCGGGGGGCCCTCAGCCCCAGCATTTT.

The chain links TRBV7-9 to TRBJ1-4; 8 bases line up with TRBD1. Germline V lookup: CDR1 SEHNR, CDR2 FQNEAQ (reference sequence). The CDR3 runs to 15 residues. V lost 5 bases and J lost 5; bases outside the gene matches: 7. CDR3 amino acids: CASSRLGQENEKLFF. As DNA, the CDR3 is TGTGCCAGCAGCCGCTTGGGACAGGAGAATGAAAAACTGTTTTTT.

This chain connects TRBV19 to TRBJ1-1, with D hard to call. CDR3 length: 15 residues. The V gene's germline CDR1 is LNHDA and CDR2 SQIVND (reference sequence). Trimming stripped 6 bases from V and 6 bases from J, with 20 bases between. The CDR3 here is CASSINLGSFAEAFF. The DNA of the CDR3 is TGTGCCAGTAGCATAAACCTAGGCTCGTTCGCTGAAGCTTTCTTT.

The V gene is TRBV18, the J gene TRBJ2-2, with 7 bases fitting TRBD2. CDR3 length: 15 residues. With 2 bases clipped from V and 0 bases from J, the junction kept 0 bases outside the gene matches. The germline CDR1 and CDR2 sequences are KGHSH and LQKENI. The CDR3, as DNA: TGTGCCAGCTCACCAACTAGCGCGAACACCGGGGAGCTGTTTTTT. Residues: CASSPTSANTGELFF.

The chain employs TRBV5-1 and TRBJ2-1, with 11 bases matching TRBD2. Trimming at V came to 0 bases and at J to 7 bases, leaving 3 bases not matched to a gene. CDR1 SGHRS and CDR2 YFSETQ come from the germline V gene. The CDR3 extends over 15 amino acids. CDR3 residues: CASSLGSSGGNEQFF. Written as DNA, the CDR3 is TGCGCCAGCAGCTTGGGTTCTAGCGGGGGGAATGAGCAGTTCTTC.

The chain has TRBV7-2 and TRBJ2-5, with 9 bases identical to TRBD2. The CDR3 has 15 amino acids. Germline assignment: CDR1 SGHTA and CDR2 FQGNSA. V lost 5 bases to trimming and J lost 4 bases; unmatched junction nucleotides: 8. CDR3 loop: CASSDRRGGLETQYF. CDR3 sequence (DNA): TGTGCCAGCAGCGACAGGCGGGGGGGCCTAGAGACCCAGTACTTC.

The chain is built from TRBV7-9 and TRBJ2-5; TRBD2 matches at 11 bases. The CDR3 length is 16 residues. V gave up 8 bases and J gave up 4 bases; unmatched junction bases: 12. The germline V gene encodes CDR1 SEHNR and CDR2 FQNEAQ (reference sequence). CDR3 residues: CASARPSGGWRETQYF. CDR3 DNA: TGTGCCAGCGCTAGGCCTAGCGGGGGGTGGAGAGAGACCCAGTACTTC.

This chain connects TRBV7-2 to TRBJ2-7; a possible D gene is TRBD2 (5 bases). CDR1 is SGHTA, CDR2 FQGNSA, per germline. The CDR3 consists of 12 residues. Trimming shortened V by 6 bases and J by 4 bases, and 10 bases separated the two germline ends. The CDR3 loop reads CASSSGMYEQYF. For the CDR3, the DNA is TGTGCCAGCAGTTCGGGAATGTACGAGCAGTACTTC.

The chain combines TRBV7-2 with TRBJ2-1, with D possibly matching TRBD2 (6 bases). V was trimmed by 4 bases and J by 9 bases, leaving 22 bases between them. There are 16 residues in the CDR3. The germline CDR1 and CDR2 sequences are SGHTA and FQGNSA. The CDR3 DNA is TGTGCCAGCAGCTCCGTGCTAGCGCCTCTTTCGGGTGAGCAGTTCTTC. Translating gives CASSSVLAPLSGEQFF.

The chain couples TRBV5-5 to TRBJ2-3; 10 bases line up with TRBD1. The V gene's germline CDR1 is SGHKS and CDR2 YYEKEE (reference sequence). The trim removed 3 bases at V and 5 bases at J, leaving 15 bases unmatched. The CDR3 spans 18 residues. The CDR3, as DNA: TGTGCCAGCAGCTACCCAACCCGCGGGACAGGGGCCGAAGATACGCAGTATTTT. This translates into CASSYPTRGTGAEDTQYF.

V gene TRBV21-1 combines with J gene TRBJ1-6; TRBD1 is taken as the D call from the table, unchecked against the DNA. TRBV21-1 is designated a pseudogene. The CDR3 consists of 21 residues. CDR3 bases: TGTGCCAGCAGCAAAGTGTTTGGACGGGGGCAGGGGGCTTCCTATAATTCACCCCTCCACTTT. This translates into CASSKVFGRGQGASYNSPLHF.

The genes are TRBV18 and TRBJ2-7; D unclear. V was trimmed by 6 bases and J by 3 bases, leaving 9 bases between them. From germline, CDR1 is KGHSH and CDR2 LQKENI. The CDR3 totals 12 residues. The CDR3 region has the DNA TGTGCCAGCTCGCTGACAATCTACGAGCAGTACTTC. Amino acids: CASSLTIYEQYF.